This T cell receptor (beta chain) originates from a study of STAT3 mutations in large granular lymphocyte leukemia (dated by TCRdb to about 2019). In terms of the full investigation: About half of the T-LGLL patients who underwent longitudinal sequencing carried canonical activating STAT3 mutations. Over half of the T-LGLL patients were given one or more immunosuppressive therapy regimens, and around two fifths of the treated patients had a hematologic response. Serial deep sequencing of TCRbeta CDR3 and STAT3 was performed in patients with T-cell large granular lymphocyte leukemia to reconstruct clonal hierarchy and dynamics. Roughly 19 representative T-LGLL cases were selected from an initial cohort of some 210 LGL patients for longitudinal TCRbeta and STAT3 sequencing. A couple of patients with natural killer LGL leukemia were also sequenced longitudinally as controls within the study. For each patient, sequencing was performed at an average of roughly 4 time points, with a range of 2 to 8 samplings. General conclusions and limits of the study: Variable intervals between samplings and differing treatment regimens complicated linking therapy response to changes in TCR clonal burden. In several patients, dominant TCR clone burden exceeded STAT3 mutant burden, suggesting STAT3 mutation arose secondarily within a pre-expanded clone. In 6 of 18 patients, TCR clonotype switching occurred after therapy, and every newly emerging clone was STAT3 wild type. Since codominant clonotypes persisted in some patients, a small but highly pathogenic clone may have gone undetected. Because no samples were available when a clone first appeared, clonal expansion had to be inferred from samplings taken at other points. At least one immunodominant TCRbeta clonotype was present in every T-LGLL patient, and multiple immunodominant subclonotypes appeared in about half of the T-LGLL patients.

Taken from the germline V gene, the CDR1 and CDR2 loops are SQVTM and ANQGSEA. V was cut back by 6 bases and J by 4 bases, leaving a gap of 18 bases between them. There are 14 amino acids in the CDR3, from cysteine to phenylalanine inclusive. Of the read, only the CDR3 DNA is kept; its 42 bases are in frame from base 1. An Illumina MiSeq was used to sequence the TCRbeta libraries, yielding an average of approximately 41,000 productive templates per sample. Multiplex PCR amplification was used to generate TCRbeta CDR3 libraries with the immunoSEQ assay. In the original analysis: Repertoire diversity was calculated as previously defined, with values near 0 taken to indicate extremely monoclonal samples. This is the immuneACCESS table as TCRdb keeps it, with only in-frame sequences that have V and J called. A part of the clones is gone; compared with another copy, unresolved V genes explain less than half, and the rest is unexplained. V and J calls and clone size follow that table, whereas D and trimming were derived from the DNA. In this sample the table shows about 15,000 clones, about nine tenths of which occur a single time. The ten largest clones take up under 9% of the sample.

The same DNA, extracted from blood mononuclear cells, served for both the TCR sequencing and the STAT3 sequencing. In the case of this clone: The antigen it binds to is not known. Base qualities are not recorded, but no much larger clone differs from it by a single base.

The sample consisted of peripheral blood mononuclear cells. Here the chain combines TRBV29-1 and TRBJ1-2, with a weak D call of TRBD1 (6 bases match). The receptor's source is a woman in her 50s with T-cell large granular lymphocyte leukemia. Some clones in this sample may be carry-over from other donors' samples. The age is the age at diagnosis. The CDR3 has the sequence CSVDRSDRTYGYTF. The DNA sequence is TGCAGCGTCGACAGATCCGACAGGACCTATGGCTACACCTTC.